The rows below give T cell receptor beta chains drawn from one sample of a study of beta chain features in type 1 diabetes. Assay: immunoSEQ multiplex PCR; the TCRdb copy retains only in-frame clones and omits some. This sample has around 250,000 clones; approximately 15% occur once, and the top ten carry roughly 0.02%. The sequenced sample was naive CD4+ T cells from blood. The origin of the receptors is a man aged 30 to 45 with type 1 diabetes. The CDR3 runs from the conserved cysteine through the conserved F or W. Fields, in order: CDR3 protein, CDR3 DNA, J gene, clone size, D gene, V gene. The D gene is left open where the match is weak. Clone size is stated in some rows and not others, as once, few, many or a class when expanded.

CASSILGGQPQHF TGTGCCAGTAGTATTCTGGGGGGTCAGCCCCAGCATTTT TRBJ1-5 few NA TRBV19
CASSHPFNEQFF TGCGCCAGCAGCCATCCGTTCAATGAGCAGTTCTTC TRBJ2-1 NA NA TRBV4-1
CASSKGGTDTQYF TGTGCCAGCAGTAAGGGGGGCACAGATACGCAGTATTTT TRBJ2-3 NA NA TRBV25-1
CASSEFRGGEKLFF TGTGCCAGCAGTGAATTCAGGGGAGGGGAAAAACTGTTTTTT TRBJ1-4 NA NA TRBV25-1
CASSTYGVNEQFF TGTGCCAGCAGCACCTACGGAGTCAATGAGCAGTTCTTC TRBJ2-1 few NA TRBV11-3
CASSLSGVYEQYF TGTGCCAGCAGCTTAAGCGGGGTCTACGAGCAGTACTTC TRBJ2-7 few TRBD2 TRBV7-9
CASSVGTDFRETQYF TGTGCCAGCAGCGTTGGGACAGATTTCCGAGAGACCCAGTACTTC TRBJ2-5 NA TRBD1 TRBV9
CASSLGLPRAMNTEAFF TGTGCCAGCAGCTTAGGCCTACCCAGGGCGATGAACACTGAAGCTTTCTTT TRBJ1-1 few NA TRBV7-9
CASSTGTNPYGYTF TGTGCCAGCAGTACCGGGACAAACCCTTATGGCTACACCTTC TRBJ1-2 NA NA TRBV6-5
CATSRRSPSSSYNEQFF TGTGCCACCAGTCGCCGGAGTCCATCGAGCTCCTACAATGAGCAGTTCTTC TRBJ2-1 few NA TRBV11-3